The 29 T cell receptor beta chains listed next were all sequenced from one sample in a study of human T cells and chemical hapten exposure. Noted time point: patch test 1, 2 weeks after DPC sensitization. The treatment denotes: therapeutic diphenylcyclopropenone sensitization with weekly scalp DPC. Extraction yielded total RNA from whole blood (unfractionated). TCRdb passed the RACE reads through MiXCR, listing each CDR3 protein once. The top ten hold about 10% of the sample, which has about 35,000 distinct CDR3 sequences, 5% to 8% seen once. The input for sequencing was whole blood, taken in connection with sensitization to the hapten diphenylcyclopropenone (DPC). All receptors derive from a woman aged 25 to 39 with alopecia areata. Some clones in this sample may be carry-over from other donors' samples.

This clonotype was seen at least ten times. The chain uses TRBV27 and TRBJ1-5; the D gene is possibly TRBD1 (6 bases). Germline-derived CDR1 and CDR2 are MNHEY and SMNVEV (reference sequence). The V end was cut by 3 bases, the J end by 7 bases, with 10 bases between. This CDR3 is 13 amino acids long. The CDR3 reads CASSLQGRQPQHF. In DNA, the CDR3 is TGTGCCAGCAGTTTGCAGGGGAGGCAGCCCCAGCATTTT.

This clonotype was counted only a few times. The V and J genes are TRBV4-3 and TRBJ2-7; D not certain. Trimming shortened V by 0 bases and J by 0 bases, and 21 bases separated the two germline ends. CDR1 and CDR2 (germline): LGHNA, YSLEER. The CDR3 spans 19 residues. CDR3 DNA: TGCGCCAGCAGCCAAGATTTAGTTGGGGAAGGAAGCCTCTCCTACGAGCAGTACTTC. It specifies CASSQDLVGEGSLSYEQYF.

This clonotype was seen more than once but under ten times. The chain has TRBV12-3 or TRBV12-4 and TRBJ1-2; the D gene is possibly TRBD1 (5 bases). Trimming removed 3 bases from V and 3 bases from J, with 14 bases in between. This CDR3 comprises 15 residues. This CDR3 reads CASSLVGVLDYGYTF. DNA of the CDR3: TGTGCCAGCAGTTTGGTAGGGGTCTTGGACTATGGCTACACCTTC.

This clonotype was detected many times. The rearrangement links TRBV27 to TRBJ2-4; D not certain. Germline V CDR1 and CDR2: MNHEY, SMNVEV (reference sequence). The ends were cut back, 0 bases at V and 0 bases at J, with 6 bases in the middle. The CDR3 consists of 15 residues. DNA for the CDR3: TGTGCCAGCAGTTTATCGGGCTTAGCCAAAAACATTCAGTACTTC. This codes for CASSLSGLAKNIQYF.

This clonotype was detected a few times. The V gene is TRBV7-3, the J gene TRBJ2-5; a weak D match, TRBD2 (5 bases). Germline values: CDR1 SGHTA, CDR2 FQGTGA. The germline V and J ends were trimmed by 4 bases and 3 bases, with 9 bases remaining between them. CDR3 length: 13 amino acids. The CDR3 reads CASSSTREETQYF. CDR3 DNA: TGTGCCAGCAGCTCAACTAGGGAAGAGACCCAGTACTTC.

This clonotype was detected a few times. This CDR3 reads CASSQDGLAGSSTDTQYF. CDR3 bases: TGTGCCAGCAGCCAAGATGGACTAGCGGGGTCTAGCACAGATACGCAGTATTTT. The chain combines TRBV3-1 with TRBJ2-3; 12 positions match TRBD2. Germline CDR1 LGHDT, CDR2 YNNKEL (reference sequence). J gave up 0 bases and V 0 bases, and 4 bases lay outside the gene matches. This CDR3 has 18 amino acids.

This clonotype was counted ten times or more. The chain combines TRBV4-3 with TRBJ1-3, with 7 bases that match TRBD1. Losses at the gene ends were 5 bases for V and 3 bases for J; bases not matched to a gene: 7. The CDR3 runs to 15 residues. CDR1 and CDR2 (germline): LGHNA, YSLEER. The CDR3 sequence is CASSTMTGSGNTIYF. The CDR3 nucleotides read TGCGCCAGCAGCACTATGACAGGGAGTGGAAACACCATATATTTT.

V and J are TRBV4-2 and TRBJ1-3; D uncertain. CDR3 length: 17 amino acids. Germline V gene lookup returns CDR1 LGHNA and CDR2 YNFKEQ. V dropped 4 bases and J dropped 1 base, with 17 bases sitting between them. CDR3 in DNA: TGTGCCAGCAGCCGCCACGGTCTCGGTAATTCTGGAAACACCATATATTTT. Encoded protein: CASSRHGLGNSGNTIYF.

The V call is TRBV3-1, the J call TRBJ2-1; TRBD2 aligns across 10 bases. Per germline, CDR1 LGHDT and CDR2 YNNKEL (reference sequence). This CDR3 region has 16 residues. The V segment lost 1 base and the J segment 6 bases; nucleotides outside the gene matches: 6. CDR3 amino acids: CASSQGLAGVSNEQFF. CDR3 nucleotides: TGTGCCAGCAGCCAAGGGCTAGCGGGGGTCTCCAATGAGCAGTTCTTC.

This clonotype has just a few counts. The chain links TRBV7-9 to TRBJ2-3, with a tentative D call TRBD1 (5 bases). V was pared by 5 bases and J by 2 bases, with 14 bases between. The CDR3 runs to 15 residues. The germline V gene has CDR1 SEHNR and CDR2 FQNEAQ (reference sequence). The CDR3: CASSPPRTLTDTQYF. The CDR3 DNA reads as TGTGCCAGCAGCCCACCCCGGACACTCACAGATACGCAGTATTTT.

The sample holds a few counts of this clonotype. This chain joins TRBV20-1 and TRBJ1-2, with 7 positions matching TRBD1. CDR1 is DFQATT, CDR2 SNEGSKA, per germline (reference sequence). The CDR3 has 13 amino acids. Here the CDR3 reads CEPSRTGEEGYTF. The CDR3 DNA is TGCGAGCCTTCCCGGACAGGAGAGGAGGGCTACACCTTC.

The rearrangement joins TRBV14 to TRBJ1-1; D unresolved. Trimming cost V 3 bases and J 4 bases, with 15 bases left between them. This CDR3 has 15 residues. CDR1 is SGHDN, CDR2 FVKESK, per germline. The CDR3 nucleotides read TGTGCCAGCAGCCATCAAGATTCCAGCCTCACTGAAGCTTTCTTT. Translation: CASSHQDSSLTEAFF.

J is TRBJ2-2 and V is TRBV20-1; 9 bases are a match to TRBD2. CDR1 is DFQATT and CDR2 is SNEGSKA in the germline V gene (reference sequence). The length of the CDR3 is 15 residues. With 3 bases clipped from V and 4 bases from J, the junction kept 6 bases outside the gene matches. The CDR3 reads CSASASGVFTGELFF. The DNA of the CDR3 is TGCAGTGCTAGCGCTAGCGGGGTTTTCACCGGGGAGCTGTTTTTT.

This clonotype was detected ten times or more. This chain uses TRBV11-2 with TRBJ2-5; D not certain. This CDR3 is built from 12 residues. The V end lost 2 bases, the J end lost 7 bases, and 8 bases lay between the germline ends. The germline V gene encodes CDR1 SGHAT and CDR2 FQNNGV. Written as DNA, the CDR3 is TGTGCCAGCAGCTTAATGAAGGTGACCCAGTACTTC. Translated: CASSLMKVTQYF.

Judged by abundance, this clonotype is medium-sized. The chain links TRBV6-5 to TRBJ1-6; 8 bases are a match to TRBD1. The CDR3 extends over 13 amino acids. CDR1 is MNHEY, CDR2 SVGAGI, per germline. V gave up 9 bases and J gave up 7 bases; unmatched junction bases: 5. CDR3 amino acids: CASWGQVNSPLHF. Written as DNA, the CDR3 is TGTGCCAGTTGGGGACAGGTGAATTCACCCCTCCACTTT.

This clonotype was seen more than once but under ten times. The V and J genes are TRBV7-2 and TRBJ2-7; D possibly corresponds to TRBD1 (6 bases). With 2 bases removed from V and 3 bases from J, the gap between germline ends came to 11 bases. The CDR3 runs to 14 residues. The germline V gene encodes CDR1 SGHTA and CDR2 FQGNSA. CDR3 loop: CASSLWDIDYEQYF. Written as DNA, the CDR3 is TGTGCCAGCAGCTTATGGGACATCGACTACGAGCAGTACTTC.

This clonotype was detected ten times or more. The chain has TRBV28 and TRBJ2-3; no reliable D call. Trimming stripped 3 bases from V and 0 bases from J, with 10 bases between. This CDR3 has 15 amino acids. The V gene's germline CDR1 is MDHEN and CDR2 SYDVKM. The CDR3 spells CASSLAEPSTDTQYF. As DNA, the CDR3 is TGTGCCAGCAGTTTGGCCGAGCCAAGCACAGATACGCAGTATTTT.

This clonotype was found a few times. The chain employs TRBV9 and TRBJ2-1; 9 nucleotides match TRBD2. This CDR3 comprises 21 residues. Germline trimming cut 3 bases from V and 8 bases from J; bases unmatched to any gene: 27. CDR1 is SGDLS, CDR2 YYNGEE, per germline. The CDR3 coding sequence is TGTGCCAGCAGCGGCCGAGGACTAGCGAATCTTCGTGAGGTGGGGATAGATGAGCAGTTCTTC. Translated, it gives CASSGRGLANLREVGIDEQFF. Supplemented by reference TRBV9 and TRBJ2-1, the full variable domain reads DSGVTQTPKHLITATGQRVTLRCSPRSGDLSVYWYQQSLDQGLQFLIQYYNGEERAKGNILERFSAQQFPDLHSELNLSSLELGDSALYFCASSGRGLANLREVGIDEQFFGPGTRLTVL.

CDR3 DNA: TGCAGTGCTAAGACAGGGTTCCAAGAGACCCAGTACTTC. It specifies CSAKTGFQETQYF. V usage is TRBV20-1 and J usage is TRBJ2-5, with 7 positions matching TRBD1. The germline V gene has CDR1 DFQATT and CDR2 SNEGSKA (reference sequence). Trimming took 4 bases from V and 1 from J; bases not matched to a gene: 3. The CDR3 spans 13 residues.

This sequence joins TRBV6-6 and TRBJ2-3; D unresolved. V was pared by 0 bases and J by 4 bases, with 11 bases between. From germline, CDR1 is MNHNY and CDR2 SVGAGI (reference sequence). This CDR3 comprises 15 residues. The CDR3 sequence: CASSYSPRVPDTQYF. The CDR3 nucleotides read TGTGCCAGCAGTTACTCCCCTAGGGTCCCAGATACGCAGTATTTT.

This clonotype was counted a few times. The rearrangement joins TRBV30 to TRBJ1-1; no clear D. The germline V and J ends were trimmed by 0 bases and 7 bases, with 6 bases remaining between them. From germline, CDR1 is GTSNPN and CDR2 SVGIG (reference sequence). The CDR3 sequence is 11 residues long. Written as DNA, the CDR3 is TGTGCCTGGAGTGTACAAGTTGAAGCTTTCTTT. This translates into CAWSVQVEAFF.

A few counts support this clonotype. The chain recombines TRBV7-9 with TRBJ2-1; 10 nucleotides match TRBD1. Germline V gene sequence: CDR1 SEHNR, CDR2 FQNEAQ (reference sequence). The V segment lost 5 bases and the J segment 3 bases; nucleotides outside the gene matches: 10. The CDR3 covers 17 residues. CDR3 residues: CASSPLVGQGFYNEQFF. CDR3 bases: TGTGCCAGCAGCCCTCTAGTGGGACAGGGGTTCTACAATGAGCAGTTCTTC.

This clonotype came up a few times. The chain couples TRBV5-1 to TRBJ2-3, with TRBD2 matching over 10 bases. This CDR3 spans 22 amino acids. CDR1 SGHRS and CDR2 YFSETQ come from the germline V gene. V shed 0 bases and J 2 bases; nucleotides not matched to a gene: 21. The CDR3 reads CASSLARASGGQKVPDTDTQYF. CDR3 nucleotides: TGCGCCAGCAGCTTGGCCCGGGCTAGCGGGGGACAAAAGGTTCCCGACACAGATACGCAGTATTTT.

This chain uses TRBV20-1 with TRBJ2-7, with D perhaps matching TRBD1 (6 bases). Trimming stripped 3 bases from V and 3 bases from J, with 9 bases between. Germline V gives CDR1 DFQATT, CDR2 SNEGSKA (reference sequence). The CDR3 runs to 12 residues. As DNA, the CDR3 is TGCAGTGCTAGTTCGGACAGCTACGAGCAGTACTTC. Its protein product is CSASSDSYEQYF.

This chain joins TRBV10-3 and TRBJ2-7, with no clear D. Between the trimmed V and J ends, which lost 2 bases and 6 bases, there was a span of 11 bases. Germline-derived CDR1 and CDR2 are ENHRY and SYGVKD. This CDR3 spans 13 amino acids. The CDR3 DNA sequence: TGTGCCATCAGTGAGCTAGGCAGTACCGAGCAGTACTTC. It specifies CAISELGSTEQYF.

The rearrangement links TRBV14 to TRBJ2-1; D may correspond to TRBD1 or TRBD2 (6 bases each). The CDR3 runs 16 residues. The V and J ends lost 4 bases and 6 bases respectively, with 19 bases between them. Looked up from germline, CDR1 is SGHDN and CDR2 is FVKESK. The CDR3 protein is CASSPPGDRRSNEQFF. The CDR3 DNA is TGTGCCAGCAGCCCCCCGGGAGACAGGAGATCCAATGAGCAGTTCTTC.

This clonotype was found many times. This rearrangement joins TRBV28 to TRBJ1-2; D is perhaps TRBD1 (6 bases). Germline lookup yields CDR1 MDHEN and CDR2 SYDVKM. The CDR3 has 13 residues. V was pared by 6 bases and J by 7 bases, with 15 bases between. The CDR3 is CASSLGQAFGYTF. CDR3 bases: TGTGCCAGCAGCCTGGGACAAGCTTTTGGCTACACCTTC.

The chain recombines TRBV4-1 with TRBJ1-5; 7 nucleotides line up with TRBD1. Germline CDR1 and CDR2: MGHRA and YSYEKL. The junction had 7 bases not matched to a gene; V was cut back by 1 base and J by 4 bases. The CDR3 extends over 16 amino acids. CDR3 nucleotide sequence: TGCGCCAGCAGCCAAGGAATAGACAGGGCGAATCAGCCCCAGCATTTT. This encodes CASSQGIDRANQPQHF.

This clonotype was observed many times. This chain's CDR3 is CASSLVGSGSFDKNIQYF. CDR3 in DNA: TGCGCCAGCAGCTTGGTTGGTAGCGGTTCGTTCGACAAAAACATTCAGTACTTC. V gene TRBV5-1 combines with J gene TRBJ2-4; TRBD2 might be the D (6 bases). In germline, CDR1 is SGHRS, CDR2 YFSETQ. The CDR3 sequence is 18 residues long. V was clipped by 0 bases and J by 3 bases, with 19 bases between them.